This T cell receptor (beta chain) appears in the sequencing data of a study of a mutant IDH1 vaccine in newly diagnosed glioma. On the study more broadly: Patients got radiotherapy, temozolomide, or both beforehand, and most got both.

Time point specified: baseline, week 1 (first vaccination visit). The treatment is: pre-vaccination baseline after standard-of-care therapy. Study-wide points: Apparently, pseudoprogression bore no relation to changes among the top peripheral T cell clonotypes.

Worth noting for this clone: Its antigen is not known.

Measured with immunoSEQ multiplex PCR; TCRdb has only the in-frame clones, and not every one. The sample includes 70,000 to 100,000 clones, about four fifths seen only once; the top ten take 5.3%. The clonotype was recovered from a man aged 35 to 55 with glioma. Some clones in this sample may be carry-over from other donors' samples. Sequenced here: PBMCs, sampled from a glioma patient treated with radiotherapy, temozolomide or both.

CDR3 region: CASSIGGYGNQPQHF. CDR3 coding DNA: TGTGCCAGTAGTATTGGAGGTTACGGCAATCAGCCCCAGCATTTT. The V call is TRBV19, the J call TRBJ1-5, with D uncertain. The CDR3 runs 15 residues. V lost 3 bases, J lost 2 bases, and 11 bases lay in between. The germline CDR1 and CDR2 sequences are LNHDA and SQIVND (reference sequence).